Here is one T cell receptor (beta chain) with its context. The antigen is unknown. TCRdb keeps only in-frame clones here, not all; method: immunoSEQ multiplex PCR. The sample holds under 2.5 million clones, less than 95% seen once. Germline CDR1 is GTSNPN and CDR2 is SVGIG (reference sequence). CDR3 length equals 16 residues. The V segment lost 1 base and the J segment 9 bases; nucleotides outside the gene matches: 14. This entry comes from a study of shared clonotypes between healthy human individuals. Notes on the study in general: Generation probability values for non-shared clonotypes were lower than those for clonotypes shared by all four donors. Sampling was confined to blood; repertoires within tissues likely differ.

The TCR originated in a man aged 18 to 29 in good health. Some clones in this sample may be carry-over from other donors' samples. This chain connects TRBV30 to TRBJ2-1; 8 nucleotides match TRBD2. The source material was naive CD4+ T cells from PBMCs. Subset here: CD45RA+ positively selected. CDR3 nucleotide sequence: TGTGCCTGGAGTGCCGGGACTAGAAGCCCCACAGGTGAGCAGTTCTTC. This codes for CAWSAGTRSPTGEQFF. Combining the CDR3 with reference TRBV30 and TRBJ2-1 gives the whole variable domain SQTIHQWPATLVQPVGSPLSLECTVEGTSNPNLYWYRQAAGRGLQLLFYSVGIGQISSEVPQNLSASRPQDRQFILSSKKLLLSDSGFYLCAWSAGTRSPTGEQFFGPGTRLTVL.